The clone carrying this TCR beta chain was counted only a few times. The data were obtained in a study of T cells after somatic rescue of genetic block. Some clones are missing from TCRdb's copy, which holds only in-frame ones; the method was immunoSEQ multiplex PCR. The sample includes 13,000 or so clones, 65% to 75% of them seen just once. The CDR3 spans 15 residues. The germline V gene encodes CDR1 SGHRS and CDR2 YFSETQ. Between the trimmed V and J ends, which lost 0 bases and 8 bases, there was a span of 12 bases. The clonotype comes from a boy aged 5-17 years. The chain employs TRBV5-1 and TRBJ1-6, with D possibly matching TRBD1 (6 bases). Sequencing used peripheral blood mononuclear cells (PBMCs). The CDR3 reads CASSLAQGSDSPLHF. The CDR3 DNA reads as TGCGCCAGCAGCTTGGCGCAGGGGAGTGATTCACCCCTCCACTTT.